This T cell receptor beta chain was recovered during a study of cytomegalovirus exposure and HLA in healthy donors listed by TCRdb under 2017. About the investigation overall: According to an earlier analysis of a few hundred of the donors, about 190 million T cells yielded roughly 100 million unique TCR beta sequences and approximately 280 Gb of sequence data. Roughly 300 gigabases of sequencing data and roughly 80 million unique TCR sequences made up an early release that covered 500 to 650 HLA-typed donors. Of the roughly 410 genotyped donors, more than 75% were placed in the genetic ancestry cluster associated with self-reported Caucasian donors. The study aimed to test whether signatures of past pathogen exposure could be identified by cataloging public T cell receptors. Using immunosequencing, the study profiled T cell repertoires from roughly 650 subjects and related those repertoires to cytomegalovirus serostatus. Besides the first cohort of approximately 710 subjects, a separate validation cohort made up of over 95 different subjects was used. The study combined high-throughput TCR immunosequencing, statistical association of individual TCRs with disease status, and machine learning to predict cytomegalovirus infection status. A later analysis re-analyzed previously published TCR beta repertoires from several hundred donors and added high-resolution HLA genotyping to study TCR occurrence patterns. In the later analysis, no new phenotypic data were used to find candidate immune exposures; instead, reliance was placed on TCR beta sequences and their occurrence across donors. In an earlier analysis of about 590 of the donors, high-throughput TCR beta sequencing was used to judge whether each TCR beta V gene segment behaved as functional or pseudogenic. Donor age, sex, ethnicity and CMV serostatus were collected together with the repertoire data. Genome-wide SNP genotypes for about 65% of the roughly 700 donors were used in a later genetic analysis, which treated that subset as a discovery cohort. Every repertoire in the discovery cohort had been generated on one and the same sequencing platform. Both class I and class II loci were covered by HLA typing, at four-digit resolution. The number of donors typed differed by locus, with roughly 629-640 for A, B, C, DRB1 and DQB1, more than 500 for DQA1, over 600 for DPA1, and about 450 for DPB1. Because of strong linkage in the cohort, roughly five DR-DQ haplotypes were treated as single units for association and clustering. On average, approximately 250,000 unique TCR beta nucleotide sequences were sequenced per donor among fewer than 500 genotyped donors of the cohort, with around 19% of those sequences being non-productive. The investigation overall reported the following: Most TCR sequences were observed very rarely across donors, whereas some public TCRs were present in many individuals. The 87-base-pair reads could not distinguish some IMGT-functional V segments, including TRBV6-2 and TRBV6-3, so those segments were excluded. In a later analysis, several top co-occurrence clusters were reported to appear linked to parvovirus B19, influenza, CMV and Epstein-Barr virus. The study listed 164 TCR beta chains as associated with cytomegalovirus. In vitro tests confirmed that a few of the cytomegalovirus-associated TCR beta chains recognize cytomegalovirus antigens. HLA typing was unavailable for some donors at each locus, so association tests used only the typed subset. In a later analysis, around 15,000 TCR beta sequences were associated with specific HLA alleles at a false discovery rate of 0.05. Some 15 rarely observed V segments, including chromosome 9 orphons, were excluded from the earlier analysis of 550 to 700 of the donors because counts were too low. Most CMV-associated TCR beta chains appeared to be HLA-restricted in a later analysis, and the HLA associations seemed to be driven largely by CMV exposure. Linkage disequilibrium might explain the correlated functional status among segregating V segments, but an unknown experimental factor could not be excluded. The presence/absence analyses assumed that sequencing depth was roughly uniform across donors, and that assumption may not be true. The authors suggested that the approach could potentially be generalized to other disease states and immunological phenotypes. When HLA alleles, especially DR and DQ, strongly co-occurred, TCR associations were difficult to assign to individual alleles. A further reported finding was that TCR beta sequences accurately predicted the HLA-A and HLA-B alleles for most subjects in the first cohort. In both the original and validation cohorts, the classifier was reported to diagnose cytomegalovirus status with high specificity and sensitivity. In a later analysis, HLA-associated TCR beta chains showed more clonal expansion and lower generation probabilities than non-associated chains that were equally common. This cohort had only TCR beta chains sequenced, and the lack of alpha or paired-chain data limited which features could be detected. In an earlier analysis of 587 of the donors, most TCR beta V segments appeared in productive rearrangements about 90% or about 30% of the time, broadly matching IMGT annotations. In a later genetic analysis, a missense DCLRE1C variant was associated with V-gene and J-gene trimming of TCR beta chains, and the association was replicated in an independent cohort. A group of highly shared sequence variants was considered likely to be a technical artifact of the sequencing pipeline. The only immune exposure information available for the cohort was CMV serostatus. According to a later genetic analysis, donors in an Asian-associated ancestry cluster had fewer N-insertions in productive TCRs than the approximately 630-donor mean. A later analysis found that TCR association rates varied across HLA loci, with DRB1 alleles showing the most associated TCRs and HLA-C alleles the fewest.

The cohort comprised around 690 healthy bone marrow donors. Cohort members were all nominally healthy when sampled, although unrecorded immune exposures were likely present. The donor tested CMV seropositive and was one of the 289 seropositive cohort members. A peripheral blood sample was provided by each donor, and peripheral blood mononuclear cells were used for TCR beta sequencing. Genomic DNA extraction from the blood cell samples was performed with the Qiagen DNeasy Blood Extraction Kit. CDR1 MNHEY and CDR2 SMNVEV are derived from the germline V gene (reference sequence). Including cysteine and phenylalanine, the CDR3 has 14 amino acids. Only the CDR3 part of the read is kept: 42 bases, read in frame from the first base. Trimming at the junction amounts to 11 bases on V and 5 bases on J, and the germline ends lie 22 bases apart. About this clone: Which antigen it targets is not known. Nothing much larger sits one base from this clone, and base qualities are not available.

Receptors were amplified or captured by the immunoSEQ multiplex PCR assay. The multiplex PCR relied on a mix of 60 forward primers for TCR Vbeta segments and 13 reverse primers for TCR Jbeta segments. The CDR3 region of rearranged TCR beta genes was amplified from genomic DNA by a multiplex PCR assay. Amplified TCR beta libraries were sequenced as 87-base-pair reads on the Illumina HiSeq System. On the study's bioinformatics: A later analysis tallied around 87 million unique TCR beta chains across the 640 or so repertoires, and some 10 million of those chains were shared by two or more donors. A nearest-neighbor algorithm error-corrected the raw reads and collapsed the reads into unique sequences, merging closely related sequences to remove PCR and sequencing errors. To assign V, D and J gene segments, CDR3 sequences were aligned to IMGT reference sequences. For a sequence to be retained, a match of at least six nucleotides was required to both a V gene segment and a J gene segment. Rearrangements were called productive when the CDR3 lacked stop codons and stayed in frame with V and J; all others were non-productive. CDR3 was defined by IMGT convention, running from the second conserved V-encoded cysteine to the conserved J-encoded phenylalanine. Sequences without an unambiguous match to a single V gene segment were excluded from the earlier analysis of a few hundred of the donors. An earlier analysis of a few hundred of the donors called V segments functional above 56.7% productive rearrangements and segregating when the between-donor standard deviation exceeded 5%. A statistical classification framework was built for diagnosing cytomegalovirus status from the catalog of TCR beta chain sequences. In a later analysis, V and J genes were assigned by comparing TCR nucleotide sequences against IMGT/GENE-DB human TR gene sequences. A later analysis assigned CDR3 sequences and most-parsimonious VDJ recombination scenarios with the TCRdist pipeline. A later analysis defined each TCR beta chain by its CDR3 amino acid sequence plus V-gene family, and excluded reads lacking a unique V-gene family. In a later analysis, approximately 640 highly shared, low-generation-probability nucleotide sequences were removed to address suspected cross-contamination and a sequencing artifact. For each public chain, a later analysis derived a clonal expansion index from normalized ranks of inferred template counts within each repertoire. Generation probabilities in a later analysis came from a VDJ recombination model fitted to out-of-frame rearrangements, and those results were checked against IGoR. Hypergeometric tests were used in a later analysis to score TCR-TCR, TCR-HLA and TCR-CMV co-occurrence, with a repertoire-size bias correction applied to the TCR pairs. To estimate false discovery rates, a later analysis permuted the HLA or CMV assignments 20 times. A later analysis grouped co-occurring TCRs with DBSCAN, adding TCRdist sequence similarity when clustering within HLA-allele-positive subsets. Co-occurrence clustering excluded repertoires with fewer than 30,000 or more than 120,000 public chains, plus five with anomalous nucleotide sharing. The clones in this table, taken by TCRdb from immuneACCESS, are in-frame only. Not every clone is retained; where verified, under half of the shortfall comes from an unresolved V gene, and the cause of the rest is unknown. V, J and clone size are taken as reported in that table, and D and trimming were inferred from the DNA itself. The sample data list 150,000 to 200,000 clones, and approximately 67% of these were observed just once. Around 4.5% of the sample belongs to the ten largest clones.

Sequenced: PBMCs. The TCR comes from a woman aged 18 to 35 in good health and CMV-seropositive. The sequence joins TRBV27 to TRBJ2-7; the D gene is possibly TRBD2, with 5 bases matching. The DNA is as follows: TGTGCCGTCAAGCTAAAATACGGGGTAGACGAGCAGTACTTC. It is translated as CAVKLKYGVDEQYF.